The rows below give T cell receptor beta chains drawn from one sample of a study of long-term antiretroviral therapy in people with HIV. TCRdb's copy holds only in-frame clones and misses some; the assay was immunoSEQ multiplex PCR. Of around 15,000 clones in the sample, roughly 84% were seen once. Sequencing was performed on unsorted PBMCs, taken 0.5 years after starting antiretroviral therapy. Receptors were obtained from a woman aged 40 to 50 with HIV. The CDR3 runs from the conserved cysteine through the conserved F or W. The order of the fields is V gene, J gene, clone size, D gene, CDR3 DNA, CDR3 protein. A D gene is named only where the DNA matches it firmly. The listing skips clone size in some rows; elsewhere it reads once, few, many or a size class.

V gene: TRBV12-5; J gene: TRBJ2-7; clone size: -; D gene: -; CDR3 DNA: TGTGCTAGTGCCCTTGACTCCCCTGCCTACGAGCAGTACTTC; CDR3 protein: CASALDSPAYEQYF
V gene: TRBV5-6; J gene: TRBJ1-5; clone size: -; D gene: -; CDR3 DNA: TGTGCCAGCAGCTTGGTGAATCAGCCCCAGCATTTT; CDR3 protein: CASSLVNQPQHF
V gene: TRBV7-9; J gene: TRBJ2-7; clone size: few; D gene: -; CDR3 DNA: TGTGCCAGCAGCTTAAGGGCCTACGAGCAGTACTTC; CDR3 protein: CASSLRAYEQYF
V gene: TRBV6-5; J gene: TRBJ2-7; clone size: -; D gene: -; CDR3 DNA: TGTGCCAGCAGTGAAGGGCTTGAGCAGTACTTC; CDR3 protein: CASSEGLEQYF
V gene: TRBV5-5; J gene: TRBJ2-7; clone size: -; D gene: TRBD2; CDR3 DNA: TGTGCCAGCAGCTTGGCACCCCGGACTAGCGAATACGAGCAGTACTTC; CDR3 protein: CASSLAPRTSEYEQYF
V gene: TRBV6-5; J gene: TRBJ2-5; clone size: -; D gene: -; CDR3 DNA: TGTGCCAGCAGTTACTCAGTTTTTCGAGAGACCCAGTACTTC; CDR3 protein: CASSYSVFRETQYF
V gene: TRBV6-5; J gene: TRBJ1-1; clone size: -; D gene: -; CDR3 DNA: TGTGCCAGCAGTTACGGTCAGAACACTGAAGCTTTCTTT; CDR3 protein: CASSYGQNTEAFF
V gene: TRBV18; J gene: TRBJ1-2; clone size: -; D gene: TRBD1; CDR3 DNA: TGTGCCAGCTCAAGGATCCTGGGGACAGGGGTCATTGGCTACACCTTC; CDR3 protein: CASSRILGTGVIGYTF
V gene: TRBV25-1; J gene: TRBJ1-1; clone size: -; D gene: -; CDR3 DNA: TGTGCCAGCAGCACATTGAACACTGAAGCTTTCTTT; CDR3 protein: CASSTLNTEAFF
V gene: TRBV29-1; J gene: TRBJ2-5; clone size: once; D gene: TRBD2; CDR3 DNA: TGCAGCGTTGACAAGTCTAGCGGACAAGAGACCCAGTACTTC; CDR3 protein: CSVDKSSGQETQYF
V gene: TRBV10-3; J gene: TRBJ1-1; clone size: -; D gene: TRBD1; CDR3 DNA: TGTGCCATTGTCCGCGGGGAGGGGACAGTGGACACTGAAGCTTTCTTT; CDR3 protein: CAIVRGEGTVDTEAFF
V gene: TRBV11-2; J gene: TRBJ1-1; clone size: -; D gene: -; CDR3 DNA: TGTGCCAGCAGCTTAGGCAGGGGCCGGAACACTGAAGCTTTCTTT; CDR3 protein: CASSLGRGRNTEAFF
V gene: TRBV5-4; J gene: TRBJ1-5; clone size: -; D gene: -; CDR3 DNA: TGTGCCAGCAGCCCGGGTCAGAGTCAGCCCCAGCATTTT; CDR3 protein: CASSPGQSQPQHF
V gene: TRBV7-8; J gene: TRBJ2-7; clone size: -; D gene: TRBD1; CDR3 DNA: TGTGCCAGCAGCCAAGGGGGCAGGTACGAGCAGTACTTC; CDR3 protein: CASSQGGRYEQYF
V gene: TRBV7-2; J gene: TRBJ2-6; clone size: -; D gene: TRBD2; CDR3 DNA: TGTGCCAGCAGCTTTCTAGCGGGAGGGGCCAACGTCCTGACTTTC; CDR3 protein: CASSFLAGGANVLTF
V gene: TRBV28; J gene: TRBJ1-2; clone size: -; D gene: -; CDR3 DNA: TGTGCCAGCAGTTCAAAGGCGGGAACTAACTATGGCTACACCTTC; CDR3 protein: CASSSKAGTNYGYTF
V gene: TRBV9; J gene: TRBJ1-1; clone size: -; D gene: -; CDR3 DNA: TGTGCCAGCAGCGTAGCCGCACAGATGAACACTGAAGCTTTCTTT; CDR3 protein: CASSVAAQMNTEAFF
V gene: TRBV28; J gene: TRBJ1-1; clone size: -; D gene: TRBD1; CDR3 DNA: TGTGCCAGCACCCCTGCGACAGGGGAAGGGGCTTTCTTT; CDR3 protein: CASTPATGEGAFF
V gene: TRBV6-1; J gene: TRBJ1-2; clone size: -; D gene: TRBD1; CDR3 DNA: TGTGCCAGCAGTGAAGGAGGGACAGTTTCGCATGGCTACACCTTC; CDR3 protein: CASSEGGTVSHGYTF
V gene: TRBV5-4; J gene: TRBJ2-7; clone size: few; D gene: -; CDR3 DNA: TGTGCCAGCAGCCATATAGTCGGGAGTGGCGAGCAGTACTTC; CDR3 protein: CASSHIVGSGEQYF
V gene: TRBV11-2; J gene: TRBJ2-1; clone size: -; D gene: TRBD2; CDR3 DNA: TGTGCCAGCAGCTTCCAACTAGCGGGAAACTACAATGAGCAGTTCTTC; CDR3 protein: CASSFQLAGNYNEQFF
V gene: TRBV5-1; J gene: TRBJ2-1; clone size: -; D gene: TRBD2; CDR3 DNA: TGCGCCAGCAGCTTGTCGACTAGCGGGAGGCCGGATGAGCAGTTCTTC; CDR3 protein: CASSLSTSGRPDEQFF
V gene: TRBV14; J gene: TRBJ1-1; clone size: -; D gene: -; CDR3 DNA: TGTGCCAGCAGCCAAGTAGTTTGGACTGAAGCTTTCTTT; CDR3 protein: CASSQVVWTEAFF
V gene: TRBV9; J gene: TRBJ1-5; clone size: -; D gene: -; CDR3 DNA: TGTGCCAGCAGCGTAGCGGTGGGGCAGCCCCAGCATTTT; CDR3 protein: CASSVAVGQPQHF
V gene: TRBV4-2; J gene: TRBJ1-4; clone size: -; D gene: -; CDR3 DNA: TGTGCCAGCAGCCAGCCAGCAACTAATGAAAAACTGTTTTTT; CDR3 protein: CASSQPATNEKLFF
V gene: TRBV14; J gene: TRBJ2-1; clone size: -; D gene: -; CDR3 DNA: TGTGCCAGCAGCCAAGTGAGCGTACGAAATGAGCAGTTCTTC; CDR3 protein: CASSQVSVRNEQFF
V gene: TRBV5-1; J gene: TRBJ1-4; clone size: -; D gene: -; CDR3 DNA: TGCGCCAGCAGCCGTAACGGGAAAAGGGGGGAAAAACTGTTTTTT; CDR3 protein: CASSRNGKRGEKLFF
V gene: TRBV4-1; J gene: TRBJ1-1; clone size: -; D gene: -; CDR3 DNA: TGCGCCAGCAGCCAAGACGTGAACACTGAAGCTTTCTTT; CDR3 protein: CASSQDVNTEAFF
V gene: TRBV7-9; J gene: TRBJ2-7; clone size: few; D gene: -; CDR3 DNA: TGTGCCAGCAGCCCGCCAGTTATACGACTCTACGAGCAGTACTTC; CDR3 protein: CASSPPVIRLYEQYF
V gene: TRBV5-4; J gene: TRBJ1-6; clone size: -; D gene: -; CDR3 DNA: TGTGCCAGCAGCTTGTTGATGGATTCACCCCTCCACTTT; CDR3 protein: CASSLLMDSPLHF
V gene: TRBV7-2; J gene: TRBJ1-4; clone size: -; D gene: -; CDR3 DNA: TGTGCCAGCGGGGGGGCAACTAATGAAAAACTGTTTTTT; CDR3 protein: CASGGATNEKLFF
V gene: TRBV5-6; J gene: TRBJ1-2; clone size: -; D gene: TRBD1; CDR3 DNA: TGTGCCAGCTTCACTGGACAGGGAAGTTACGGCTACACCTTC; CDR3 protein: CASFTGQGSYGYTF
V gene: TRBV6-5; J gene: TRBJ1-3; clone size: -; D gene: TRBD1; CDR3 DNA: TGTGCCAGCAGAACTACGGACAGGCCGGGAAACACCATATATTTT; CDR3 protein: CASRTTDRPGNTIYF
V gene: TRBV6-1; J gene: TRBJ2-2; clone size: -; D gene: TRBD1; CDR3 DNA: TGTGCCAGCAGGACAGGGGGCAACACCGGGGAGCTGTTTTTT; CDR3 protein: CASRTGGNTGELFF
V gene: TRBV7-6; J gene: TRBJ2-7; clone size: few; D gene: TRBD2; CDR3 DNA: TGTGCCAGCAGCTTACTAGCGGGACTAGGCGAGCAGTACTTC; CDR3 protein: CASSLLAGLGEQYF
V gene: TRBV28; J gene: TRBJ2-7; clone size: few; D gene: TRBD2; CDR3 DNA: TGTGCCAGCAGTTTATCGGGGACTAGTTTCGACGAGCAGTACTTC; CDR3 protein: CASSLSGTSFDEQYF
V gene: TRBV30; J gene: TRBJ1-6; clone size: -; D gene: TRBD1; CDR3 DNA: TGTGCCTGGAACCGACAGGGGGGAAATTCACCCCTCCACTTT; CDR3 protein: CAWNRQGGNSPLHF
V gene: TRBV7-9; J gene: TRBJ1-2; clone size: -; D gene: TRBD1; CDR3 DNA: TGTGCCAGCAGCGCGGGACAGAACTATGGCTACACCTTC; CDR3 protein: CASSAGQNYGYTF
V gene: TRBV5-8; J gene: TRBJ2-1; clone size: once; D gene: -; CDR3 DNA: TGTGCCAGCAGCTTGGAGCATCTGAATGAGCAGTTCTTC; CDR3 protein: CASSLEHLNEQFF
V gene: TRBV7-9; J gene: TRBJ2-1; clone size: -; D gene: TRBD2; CDR3 DNA: TGTGCCAGCAGCTTAAAGTCTAGCGGGATTTCCTACAATGAGCAGTTCTTC; CDR3 protein: CASSLKSSGISYNEQFF
V gene: TRBV13; J gene: TRBJ2-1; clone size: once; D gene: TRBD2; CDR3 DNA: TGTGCCAGCAGCTTAGTCACCCCGGGACTAGCGGGGGAGTCCTACAATGAGCAGTTCTTC; CDR3 protein: CASSLVTPGLAGESYNEQFF
V gene: TRBV27; J gene: TRBJ2-7; clone size: -; D gene: -; CDR3 DNA: TGTGCCAGCAGTTTCGACAGGAAGGTCTACGAGCAGTACTTC; CDR3 protein: CASSFDRKVYEQYF
V gene: TRBV27; J gene: TRBJ2-5; clone size: -; D gene: TRBD1; CDR3 DNA: TGTGCCAGCAGTCCCGGGACAGTCGACAGAGAGACCCAGTACTTC; CDR3 protein: CASSPGTVDRETQYF
V gene: TRBV28; J gene: TRBJ2-7; clone size: -; D gene: TRBD1; CDR3 DNA: TGTGCCAGCAGGGACAGGGGCTACGAGCAGTACTTC; CDR3 protein: CASRDRGYEQYF
V gene: TRBV4-2; J gene: TRBJ1-2; clone size: -; D gene: -; CDR3 DNA: TGTGCCAGCAGCTCGGAGTACTATTATGGCTACACCTTC; CDR3 protein: CASSSEYYYGYTF
V gene: TRBV4-2; J gene: TRBJ2-7; clone size: -; D gene: -; CDR3 DNA: TGTGCCAGCAGCCCGGACAAGAGCTCCTACGAGCAGTACTTC; CDR3 protein: CASSPDKSSYEQYF
V gene: TRBV10-3; J gene: TRBJ2-3; clone size: once; D gene: TRBD2; CDR3 DNA: TGTGCCATCAGTGCCACTAGCGGGAGTAGCACAGATACGCAGTATTTT; CDR3 protein: CAISATSGSSTDTQYF
V gene: TRBV7-6; J gene: TRBJ1-1; clone size: -; D gene: -; CDR3 DNA: TGTGCCAGCAGCTTAGGAGGAGTAAACACTGAAGCTTTCTTT; CDR3 protein: CASSLGGVNTEAFF
V gene: TRBV27; J gene: TRBJ2-7; clone size: -; D gene: -; CDR3 DNA: TGTGCCAGCAGTACCTACGGACAGACCTACGAGCAGTACTTC; CDR3 protein: CASSTYGQTYEQYF
V gene: TRBV6-6; J gene: TRBJ1-1; clone size: -; D gene: -; CDR3 DNA: TGTGCCAGCAGTGTCCTTGGGGGGAACACTGAAGCTTTCTTT; CDR3 protein: CASSVLGGNTEAFF